The clone carrying this TCR beta chain has just a few counts. What it binds is not known. The data originate from a study of CD8+ T cells in alopecia areata. Researchers gathered lesional scalp punch biopsies and peripheral blood from patients with alopecia areata. RNA, once extracted, was reverse transcribed into cDNA for use as the sequencing template. Using immunoSEQ multiplex PCR, the repertoire was profiled, and TCRdb retains in-frame clones only, with some absent. The sample has under 85,000 clones; 45% to 55% are singletons. Overall study results and limits: An increase in clonality over normal scalp was evident in lesional scalp, especially alopecia totalis/universalis. Against the mouse data, patients shared TCRs less clearly, possibly for HLA reasons. Normal skin's resident alphabeta T cells are sequenced alongside lesional scalp T cells.

The receptor's source is a human donor with alopecia areata. The starting material was CD8+ T cells sorted from blood, obtained at week 0.

The CDR3 nucleotides read TGTGCCTGGAGTGGTCTAGCCCAGTCCTACGAGCAGTACTTC. Protein sequence: CAWSGLAQSYEQYF. The gene calls are TRBV30 and TRBJ2-7, with TRBD2 as a possible D gene (5 bases). Trimming pared 1 base from V and 1 base from J, leaving 11 bases between. The CDR3 sequence is 14 residues long. Germline V gene data show CDR1 as GTSNPN and CDR2 as SVGIG (reference sequence).